These 27 T cell receptor beta chains originate from one sample sequenced in a study of T cell repertoires in aging, cancer and after chemotherapy. Multiplex touch-down PCR with TRB-A/B primers amplified rearranged V-D-J TRB sequences. From the multiplex PCR reads, TCRdb called clonotypes with MiXCR, one entry per CDR3 protein. The sample carries 9,500 to 11,000 distinct CDR3 sequences, less than 30% recorded once. The template was genomic DNA from peripheral blood, not RNA. Sequencing input: blood. These receptors were taken from a human donor in good health.

In this sample, this clonotype is medium-sized (0.01 to 0.1%). The chain recombines TRBV27 with TRBJ2-7, with D possibly being TRBD2 (6 bases). The CDR3 is made up of 14 amino acids. Trimming left V 7 bases short and J 2 bases short, with 15 bases between. Germline loops: CDR1 MNHEY, CDR2 SMNVEV (reference sequence). CDR3 in amino acids: CASTSALQPYEQYF. CDR3 bases: TGTGCCAGCACTAGCGCGCTACAGCCCTACGAGCAGTACTTC.

This clonotype is medium-sized (0.01 to 0.1%). The chain couples TRBV7-9 to TRBJ2-7; TRBD2 aligns across 11 bases. CDR3 length: 16 amino acids. V lost 1 base to trimming and J lost 4 bases; unmatched junction nucleotides: 6. Germline values: CDR1 SEHNR, CDR2 FQNEAQ (reference sequence). CDR3 bases: TGTGCCAGCAGCTTAGGTTTAGCGGGAGGGATTTACGAGCAGTACTTC. It encodes CASSLGLAGGIYEQYF.

The chain couples TRBV28 to TRBJ2-3, with D possibly being TRBD2 (6 bases). Germline values: CDR1 MDHEN, CDR2 SYDVKM. This CDR3 region has 17 residues. The V gene lost 4 bases and the J gene lost 0 bases, with 17 bases spanning the gap. DNA for the CDR3: TGTGCCAGCAGTTCTGACGGGTCGGGACTTAGCACAGATACGCAGTATTTT. Translated, it gives CASSSDGSGLSTDTQYF.

Within the sample, this clonotype is medium-sized. The gene calls are TRBV7-6 and TRBJ2-2; TRBD1 might be the D (6 bases). V shed 1 base and J shed 4 bases, with 7 bases lying between them. Germline CDR1 reads SGHVS; CDR2 reads FNYEAQ. The CDR3 is made up of 14 amino acids. The CDR3 DNA sequence: TGTGCCAGCAGCTTAGTCAGGGGCACCGGGGAGCTGTTTTTT. Translation: CASSLVRGTGELFF.

Comment on this clonotype: One end of the junction varies from germline; a read error may be responsible. The rearrangement uses TRBV5-4 and TRBJ1-4, with TRBD1 identical over 7 bases. This CDR3 contains 15 residues. Germline loops: CDR1 SGHNT, CDR2 YYREEE (reference sequence). The CDR3 sequence is CASRLGGQTNKKLFF. For the CDR3, the DNA is TGTGCCAGCAGGCTTGGGGGACAGACTAATAAAAAACTGTTTTTT.

The chain carries TRBV28 and TRBJ1-4; weak D call: TRBD1 (5 bases). The CDR3 is made up of 15 amino acids. V was pared by 6 bases and J by 0 bases, with 11 bases between. The germline gives CDR1 MDHEN, CDR2 SYDVKM. The CDR3 loop reads CASSSQQATNEKLFF. DNA of the CDR3: TGTGCCAGCAGCAGTCAACAGGCAACTAATGAAAAACTGTTTTTT.

In regard to this clonotype: A much larger clone sits a single nucleotide away, making a read error possible. V and J are TRBV30 and TRBJ1-5; 8 bases align to TRBD1. In germline, CDR1 is GTSNPN, CDR2 SVGIG (reference sequence). The CDR3 loop spans 14 amino acids. In DNA form, the CDR3 reads TGTGCCTGGAGCAGGACAGGGTGGAATCAGCCCAAGCATTTT. It codes for CAWSRTGWNQPKHF.

In its sample, this clonotype was seen a few times. In DNA, the CDR3 is TGTGCCAGCAGAGCCGTGGACAACGAATTCCTCTATAATTCACCCCTCCACTTT. It yields the protein CASRAVDNEFLYNSPLHF. The rearrangement uses TRBV6-2 or TRBV6-3 and TRBJ1-6; tentatively, D is TRBD1 (5 bases). Trimming cost V 6 bases and J 3 bases, with 21 bases left between them. Germline V CDR1 and CDR2: MNHEY, SVGEGT. This CDR3 is 18 amino acids long.

V usage is TRBV19 and J usage is TRBJ2-1, with D unresolved. The CDR3 has 15 residues. V dropped 0 bases and J dropped 10 bases, with 16 bases sitting between them. CDR1 LNHDA and CDR2 SQIVND come from the germline V gene (reference sequence). CDR3 DNA sequence: TGTGCCAGTAGTATAGATACCAATAGCAGGCACGAGCAGTTCTTC. Translated, it gives CASSIDTNSRHEQFF. Filled out from reference TRBV19 and TRBJ2-1, the complete variable domain reads DGGITQSPKYLFRKEGQNVTLSCEQNLNHDAMYWYRQDPGQGLRLIYYSQIVNDFQKGDIAEGYSVSREKKESFPLTVTSAQKNPTAFYLCASSIDTNSRHEQFFGPGTRLTVL.

J is TRBJ2-2 and V is TRBV7-3; 12 bases map to TRBD2. CDR1 and CDR2 (germline): SGHTA, FQGTGA. This CDR3 comprises 15 residues. The V and J ends lost 5 bases and 5 bases, in that order; junction bases with no gene match: 3. The CDR3 DNA follows: TGTGCCAGCAGCGTAGGACTAGCGGGGACCGGGGAGCTGTTTTTT. Amino acid sequence: CASSVGLAGTGELFF. Drawing the rest from reference TRBV7-3 and TRBJ2-2, the complete variable domain is GAGVSQTPSNKVTEKGKYVELRCDPISGHTALYWYRQSLGQGPEFLIYFQGTGAADDSGLPNDRFFAVRPEGSVSTLKIQRTERGDSAVYLCASSVGLAGTGELFFGEGSRLTVL.

The rearrangement joins TRBV30 to TRBJ1-5; 9 bases line up with TRBD1. Trimming removed 4 bases from V and 4 bases from J; junction bases left unmatched: 5. This CDR3 contains 14 residues. Per germline, CDR1 GTSNPN and CDR2 SVGIG (reference sequence). The CDR3 DNA is TGTGCCTGGACCGGGACAGGGTGGAATCAGCCCCAGCATTTT. Translated, it gives CAWTGTGWNQPQHF.

This clonotype is medium-sized within its sample. The chain joins TRBV27 to TRBJ2-1; 7 nucleotides align to TRBD1. The germline gives CDR1 MNHEY, CDR2 SMNVEV (reference sequence). The CDR3 spans 12 residues. The junction had 2 bases not matched to a gene; V was cut back by 5 bases and J by 7 bases. DNA for the CDR3: TGTGCCAGCAGTCCAGGGGGAAATGAGCAGTTCTTC. Translating gives CASSPGGNEQFF.

There are a few counts of this clonotype. The V and J genes are TRBV7-6 and TRBJ1-4; D unresolved. V lost 4 bases, J lost 1 base, and 19 bases lay in between. CDR3 length: 18 residues. Germline loops: CDR1 SGHVS, CDR2 FNYEAQ. The CDR3 DNA is TGTGCCAGCAGCTCGCCCGAATACGGAAGACTAACTAATGAAAAACTGTTTTTT. This translates into CASSSPEYGRLTNEKLFF. Variable domain in full (rest from reference TRBV7-6 and TRBJ1-4): GAGVSQSPRYKVTKRGQDVALRCDPISGHVSLYWYRQALGQGPEFLTYFNYEAQQDKSGLPNDRFSAERPEGSISTLTIQRTEQRDSAMYRCASSSPEYGRLTNEKLFFGSGTQLSVL.

The rearrangement links TRBV19 to TRBJ1-1; 7 nucleotides line up with TRBD1. The CDR3 extends over 12 amino acids. Germline V gene sequence: CDR1 LNHDA, CDR2 SQIVND (reference sequence). With 6 bases clipped from V and 9 bases from J, the junction kept 7 bases outside the gene matches. Here the CDR3 reads CASRLRQGQAFF. The DNA for the CDR3 is TGTGCCAGTAGACTCAGACAGGGCCAAGCTTTCTTT.

In the case of this clonotype: The germline gene is not matched at one end of the junction; a read error may be the cause. The CDR3 spells CAISESSLSSGNTIYF. CDR3 bases: TGTGCCATCAGTGAGTCGTCCCTGAGCTCTGGAAACACCATATATTTT. J is TRBJ1-3 and V is TRBV6-1; D is unclear. CDR3 length equals 16 residues. CDR1 and CDR2 from the germline V gene are MNHNS and SASEGT.

The J gene is TRBJ2-7, the V gene TRBV27, with 9 bases identical to TRBD1. CDR3 length: 14 residues. CDR1 MNHEY and CDR2 SMNVEV come from the germline V gene (reference sequence). Trimming cost V 6 bases and J 2 bases; bases outside gene matches: 5. The CDR3 region has the DNA TGTGCCAGCAGGAGACAGGGGGGGGCCTACGAGCAGTACTTC. It encodes CASRRQGGAYEQYF.

By proportion, this clonotype is medium-sized. The chain links TRBV20-1 to TRBJ2-7, with TRBD2 as a possible D gene (7 bases). Between the trimmed V and J ends, which lost 3 bases and 3 bases, there was a span of 15 bases. CDR1 DFQATT and CDR2 SNEGSKA come from the germline V gene (reference sequence). The CDR3 totals 14 residues. The CDR3 DNA is TGCAGTGCTAGGCTAGCGGAGGGGGTCTACGAGCAGTACTTC. Protein product: CSARLAEGVYEQYF.

This clonotype is termed medium-sized. The J gene is TRBJ1-2, the V gene TRBV19; D uncertain. Per germline, CDR1 LNHDA and CDR2 SQIVND (reference sequence). This CDR3 has 16 amino acids. Deletions cut 4 bases from V and 1 base from J, with 16 bases between. The CDR3 DNA follows: TGTGCCAGTAGTAGCTCGCCGGTGTCCAATAACTATGGCTACACCTTC. It codes for CASSSSPVSNNYGYTF.

This clonotype was seen only a few times. The V call is TRBV20-1, the J call TRBJ1-1; perhaps TRBD1 as D (6 bases). The ends were cut back, 3 bases at V and 4 bases at J, with 9 bases in the middle. Germline CDR1 DFQATT, CDR2 SNEGSKA (reference sequence). CDR3 length equals 12 residues. The CDR3 nucleotides are TGCAGTGCTAGGCGGGGGCCCACTGAAGCTTTCTTT. Translated: CSARRGPTEAFF.

This clonotype was counted a few times. The chain couples TRBV24-1 to TRBJ2-1; 9 positions match TRBD2. Germline V CDR1 and CDR2: KGHDR, SFDVKD. Losses at the gene ends were 9 bases for V and 5 bases for J; bases not matched to a gene: 16. This CDR3 comprises 17 residues. The CDR3 loop is CATRGGMREGQNNEQFF. CDR3 DNA sequence: TGTGCCACCCGAGGCGGGATGCGGGAGGGCCAGAACAATGAGCAGTTCTTC.

About this clonotype itself: This may stem from a read error, because a much larger clone lies one nucleotide away. V is TRBV6-5 and J is TRBJ2-7, with D tentatively TRBD1 (6 bases). CDR1 and CDR2 from the germline V gene are MNHEY and SVGAGI. CDR3 size: 15 residues. CDR3: CASSYSRGLSYEKYF. Here the CDR3 DNA reads TGTGCCAGCAGTTACTCGAGGGGGTTGAGCTACGAGAAGTACTTC.

In this sample, this clonotype is medium-sized. The V gene is TRBV30, the J gene TRBJ1-2; no clear D gene. V lost 8 bases, J lost 3 bases, and 16 bases lay in between. The CDR3 contains 13 residues. Germline CDR1 GTSNPN, CDR2 SVGIG (reference sequence). The CDR3 reads CALRGSNHYGYTF. In nucleotides, the CDR3 is TGTGCCCTCAGAGGGAGCAACCACTATGGCTACACCTTC.

A few counts support this clonotype. The chain carries TRBV6-5 and TRBJ2-7; the D gene is possibly TRBD2 (7 bases). Germline V lookup: CDR1 MNHEY, CDR2 SVGAGI. The CDR3 is made up of 15 amino acids. Trimming stripped 5 bases from V and 3 bases from J, with 17 bases between. The CDR3: CASSDWWGGGYEQYF. In DNA form, the CDR3 reads TGTGCCAGCAGTGATTGGTGGGGGGGCGGCTACGAGCAGTACTTC.

This chain joins TRBV5-1 and TRBJ1-2, with TRBD1 matching 8 bases. The CDR3 runs to 17 residues. The ends lost 0 bases at V and 6 bases at J; junction bases unmatched: 13. Germline loops: CDR1 SGHRS, CDR2 YFSETQ. The DNA of the CDR3 is TGCGCCAGCAGCTTGGTCCCCCCGGGACAGGAGGTACATGGCTACACCTTC. Its translation: CASSLVPPGQEVHGYTF. The full variable domain, its missing parts supplied by reference TRBV5-1 and TRBJ1-2, is KAGVTQTPRYLIKTRGQQVTLSCSPISGHRSVSWYQQTPGQGLQFLFEYFSETQRNKGNFPGRFSGRQFSNSRSEMNVSTLELGDSALYLCASSLVPPGQEVHGYTFGSGTRLTVV.

The CDR3 protein is CASSPEGLAATYNEQFF. The CDR3 DNA reads TGTGCCAGCTCACCAGAGGGACTAGCGGCGACCTACAATGAGCAGTTCTTC. The V gene is TRBV18, the J gene TRBJ2-1, with TRBD2 matching over 11 bases. The junction had 5 bases not matched to a gene; V was cut back by 2 bases and J by 2 bases. The CDR3 totals 17 residues. Germline loops: CDR1 KGHSH, CDR2 LQKENI.

The rearrangement links TRBV6-5 to TRBJ2-3, with 8 positions matching TRBD1. V shed 10 bases, J shed 1 base, and the junction held 7 bases outside the gene matches. Looked up from germline, CDR1 is MNHEY and CDR2 is SVGAGI. CDR3 length: 14 amino acids. The CDR3 protein is CATSTGDGTDTQYF. The CDR3 DNA sequence: TGTGCCACCTCGACAGGGGACGGCACAGATACGCAGTATTTT.

The chain has TRBV11-1 and TRBJ2-1; possibly TRBD1 for D (5 bases). Trimming cost V 6 bases and J 6 bases, with 15 bases left between them. This CDR3 is built from 14 residues. Per germline, CDR1 SGHAT and CDR2 FQDESV (reference sequence). CDR3 DNA: TGTGCCAGCAGTCCGACTGTTGACAGCAATGAGCAGTTCTTC. It encodes CASSPTVDSNEQFF.